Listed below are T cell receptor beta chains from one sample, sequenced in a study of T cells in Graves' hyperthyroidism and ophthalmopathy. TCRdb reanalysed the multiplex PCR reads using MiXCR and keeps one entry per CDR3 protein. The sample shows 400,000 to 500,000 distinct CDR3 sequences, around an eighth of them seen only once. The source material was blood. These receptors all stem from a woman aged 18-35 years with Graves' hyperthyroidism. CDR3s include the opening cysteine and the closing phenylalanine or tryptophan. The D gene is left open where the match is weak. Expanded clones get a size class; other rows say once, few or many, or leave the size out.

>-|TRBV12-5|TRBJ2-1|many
TGTGCTAGTGGTCCGCAGCATGAGAGCTTAGCCAATGAGCAGTTCTTC
CASGPQHESLANEQFF
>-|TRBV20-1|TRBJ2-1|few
TGCAGTGCCACAACCGGGACCACAGGGCCTAATGAGCAGTTCTTC
CSATTGTTGPNEQFF
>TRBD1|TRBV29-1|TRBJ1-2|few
TGCAGCGTACCACAGGGGCCCGGCTACACCTTC
CSVPQGPGYTF
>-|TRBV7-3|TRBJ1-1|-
TGTGCCAGCAGCTTAGGGCCATGGGGGACTGAAGCTTTCTTT
CASSLGPWGTEAFF
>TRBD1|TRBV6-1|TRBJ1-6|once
TGTGCCAGCAGTGAAGTGTCTCGGGGGGGGAGACCTAGACAGGGGGGGCGTTCACCCCTCCACTTT
CASSEVSRGGRPRQGGRSPLHF
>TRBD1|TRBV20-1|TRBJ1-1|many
TGCAGTGCTAGGCCGGGACAGCCGAACACTGAAGCTTTCTTT
CSARPGQPNTEAFF
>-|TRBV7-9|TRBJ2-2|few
TGTGCCAGCAGCTTAGGAAAGGCCGGGGAGCTGTTTTTT
CASSLGKAGELFF
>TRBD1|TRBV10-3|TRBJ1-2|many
TGTGCCATCAGCCAACGGGACAGTCCTAACTATGGCTACACCTTC
CAISQRDSPNYGYTF
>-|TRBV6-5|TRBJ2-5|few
TGTGCCAGCAGTTACCGGGACCACCTGTACTTC
CASSYRDHLYF
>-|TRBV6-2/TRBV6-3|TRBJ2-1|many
TGTGCCAGCAGTTCTAGGATGGTTTTCTATGAGCAGTTCTTC
CASSSRMVFYEQFF
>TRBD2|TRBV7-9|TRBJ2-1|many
TGTGCCAGCAGCCCCCCGGGACTAGCGTCATACAATGAGCAGTTCTTC
CASSPPGLASYNEQFF
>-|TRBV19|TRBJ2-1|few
TGTGCCAGCTTAGGAGGGGTGTCCTACAATGAGCAGTTCTTC
CASLGGVSYNEQFF
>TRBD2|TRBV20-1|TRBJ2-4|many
TGCAGTGCTAGTCCGCCGACTAGCCTAACCAAAAACATTCAGTACTTC
CSASPPTSLTKNIQYF
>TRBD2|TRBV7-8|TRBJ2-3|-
TGTGCCAGCAGCCTCCGGTCCAGCGGGAGCGCAGATACGCAGTATTTT
CASSLRSSGSADTQYF
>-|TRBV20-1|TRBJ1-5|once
TGCAGTGCTAGAGAGCGCGGCCCCCGAGGGCAGCCCCAGCATTTT
CSARERGPRGQPQHF
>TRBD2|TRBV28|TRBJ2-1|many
TGTGCCAGCAGTTCTTGGACTAGCGGGGGATTGGGCAATGAGCAGTTCTTC
CASSSWTSGGLGNEQFF
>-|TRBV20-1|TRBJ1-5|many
TGCAGTGTCAGACTGGGCCCCAATCAGCCCCAGCATTTT
CSVRLGPNQPQHF
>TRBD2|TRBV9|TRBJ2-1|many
TGTGCCAGCAGCGTAACGGCTAGCGGGAGAACGACTAGCTCCTACAATGAGCAGTTCTTC
CASSVTASGRTTSSYNEQFF
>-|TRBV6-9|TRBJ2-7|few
TGTGCCAGCAGTTATAGGCCGCCAGAGCACTCCTACGAGCAGTACTTC
CASSYRPPEHSYEQYF
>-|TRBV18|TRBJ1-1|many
TGTGCCAGCTCACAGGGCGAGAACACTGAAGCTTTCTTT
CASSQGENTEAFF
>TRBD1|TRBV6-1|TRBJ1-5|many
TGTGCCAGCAGCTTCGACAGGGCCAATCAGCCCCAGCATTTT
CASSFDRANQPQHF
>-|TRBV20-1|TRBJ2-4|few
TGCAGTGCTAGAAGGGACTCCGTAGGCAAAAACATTCAGTACTTC
CSARRDSVGKNIQYF
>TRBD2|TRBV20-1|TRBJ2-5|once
TGCAGTGGAAAGACTAGCGGGGTTAAAGAGACCCAGTACTTC
CSGKTSGVKETQYF
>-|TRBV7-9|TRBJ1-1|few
TGTGCCAGCAGCCTTGTCTACGAACCGACTGAAGCTTTCTTT
CASSLVYEPTEAFF
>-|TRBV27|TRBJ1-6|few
TGTGCCAGCAGTTTAGGTTTGACGGGAAATTCACCCCTCCACTTT
CASSLGLTGNSPLHF
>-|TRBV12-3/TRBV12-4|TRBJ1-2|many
TGTGCCAGCAGTCCACTCACCATGCCTGTGGGCTACACCTTC
CASSPLTMPVGYTF
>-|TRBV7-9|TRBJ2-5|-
TGTGCCAGCAGCCCAGACCAGTTGGAGACCCAGTACTTC
CASSPDQLETQYF
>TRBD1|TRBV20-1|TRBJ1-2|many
TGCAGTGCTAGATCGTCCCGGACAGGTTATGGCTACACCTTC
CSARSSRTGYGYTF
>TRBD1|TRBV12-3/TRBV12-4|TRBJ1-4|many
TGTGCCAGCGTTGAAGGGACAGGGGTTGGAAAACTGTTTTTT
CASVEGTGVGKLFF
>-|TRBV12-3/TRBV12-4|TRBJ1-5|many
TGTGCCAGCAGTTTAGACGGCAGGAGGCAGCCCCAGCATTTT
CASSLDGRRQPQHF
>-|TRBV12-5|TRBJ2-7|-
TGTGCTAGTGGTCCCCCCGCTAGGCAGTACTTC
CASGPPARQYF
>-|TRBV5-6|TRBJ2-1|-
TGTGCCAGCAGCTTACCGACAGGTTATAGCTCCTACAATGAGCAGTTCTTC
CASSLPTGYSSYNEQFF
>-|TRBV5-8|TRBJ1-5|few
TGTGCCAGCAGCTTGGACGATAGCAATCAGCCCCAGCATTTT
CASSLDDSNQPQHF
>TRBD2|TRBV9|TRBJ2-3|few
TGTGCCAGCAGCGTATTATCGGGGGGTACCAGCACAGATACGCAGTATTTT
CASSVLSGGTSTDTQYF
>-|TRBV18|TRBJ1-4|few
TGTGCCAGCTCACCAGGAGATAATGAAAAACTGTTTTTT
CASSPGDNEKLFF
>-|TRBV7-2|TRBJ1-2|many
TGTGCCCTAAAGTCGGGTACTTATGGCTACACCTTC
CALKSGTYGYTF
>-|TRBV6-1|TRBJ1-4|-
TGTGCCAGCAGTGAGGGACTTCGCGAAAAACTGTTTTTT
CASSEGLREKLFF
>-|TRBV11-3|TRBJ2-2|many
TGTGCCAGCAGCCCGGCAGGGGATCGCACCGGGGAGCTGTTTTTT
CASSPAGDRTGELFF
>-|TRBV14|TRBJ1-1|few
TGTGCCAGCAGCCAGTCCTGGCAGGGTTCTGAAGCTTTCTTT
CASSQSWQGSEAFF
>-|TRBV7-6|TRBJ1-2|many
TGTGCCAGCAGCTCCTACGGCGACGGAAGTTATAACGGTGGCTACACCTTC
CASSSYGDGSYNGGYTF
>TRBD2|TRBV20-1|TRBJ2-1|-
TGCAGTGCTGCTCCGGGGCTAGCGGGAGCTAATGAGCAGTTCTTC
CSAAPGLAGANEQFF
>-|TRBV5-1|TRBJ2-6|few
TGCGCCAGCGGCCGATACGGGAACCCCACCTCTGGGGCCAACGTCCTGACTTTC
CASGRYGNPTSGANVLTF
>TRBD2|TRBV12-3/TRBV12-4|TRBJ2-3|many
TGTGCCAGCAGTTATGCTAGCGGACTCACAGATACGCAGTATTTT
CASSYASGLTDTQYF
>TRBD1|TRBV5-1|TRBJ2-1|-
TGCGCCAGCAGCTGGAACCAGGGGGCAGGCAATGAGCAGTTCTTC
CASSWNQGAGNEQFF
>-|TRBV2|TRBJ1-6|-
TGTGCCGGCAGTGAGGGAACGTTTTCACCCCTCCACTTT
CAGSEGTFSPLHF
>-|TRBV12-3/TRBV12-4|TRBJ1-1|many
TGTGCCAGCAGTTCAACCGGACAGCTCACTGAAGCTTTCTTT
CASSSTGQLTEAFF
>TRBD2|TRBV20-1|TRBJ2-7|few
TGCAGTGCTAGGGGACTAGCGGGAGCATCCTACGAGCAGTACTTC
CSARGLAGASYEQYF
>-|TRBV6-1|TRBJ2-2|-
TGTGCCAGCAGTGACGAGGTTATCACCGGGGAGCTGTTTTTT
CASSDEVITGELFF
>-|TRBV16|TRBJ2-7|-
TGTGCCAGCAGCCAATCAGGTCTGCCCTACGAGCAGTACTTC
CASSQSGLPYEQYF
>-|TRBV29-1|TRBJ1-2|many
TGCAGCGTTGAAGGGGACAAGGGGGAGAACTATGGCTATACCTTC
CSVEGDKGENYGYTF
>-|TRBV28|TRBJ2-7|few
TGTGCCAGCACCTCGGGAGAAGTGACCTACGAGCAGTACTTC
CASTSGEVTYEQYF
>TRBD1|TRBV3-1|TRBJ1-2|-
TGTGCCAGCAGCCCCCTCGACAGGGTGGATGGCTACACCTTC
CASSPLDRVDGYTF
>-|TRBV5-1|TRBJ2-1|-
TGCGCCAGCAGCACCGGGACCCAACGGTACAATGAGCAGTTCTTC
CASSTGTQRYNEQFF